Sequencing of this TCR beta chain was carried out in a study of beta chain features in type 1 diabetes. On the study more broadly: Patients were similar to healthy donors in age and gender (as well as in cell yields). Study results and caveats: VDJ junctions sequenced from type 1 diabetes patients showed fewer insertions and more deletions. Shorter TCRB CDR3s, moderately but significantly so, were found in Type 1 diabetes patients in all four CD4+ subsets.

As every portion of the isolated RNA was reverse transcribed, the sequencing read expressed TCRB transcripts. Assay used: immunoSEQ multiplex PCR; TCRdb lists only in-frame clones, some missing. This sample yields 900,000 or so clones, of which 15% to 20% are seen a single time; 0.023% belongs to the top ten. Germline loops: CDR1 SGHNT, CDR2 YENEEA. CDR3 length: 13 residues. Trimming took off 0 bases at V and 4 bases at J, with 4 bases between the two ends. This clone has a handful of counts. Its specificity is unknown. Researchers reported sorting CD4+ naive, central memory, regulatory and stem cell-like memory cells via CD45RO/CCR7/CD25/CD127/CD95/CD27.

The TCR originated in a woman in her late teens or twenties in good health. Specimen: naive CD4+ T cells from blood. This sequence joins TRBV11-3 and TRBJ2-1; D not certain. CDR3 DNA sequence: TGTGCCAGCAGCTTAGATCAGTACAATGAGCAGTTCTTC. The encoded protein is CASSLDQYNEQFF.